The clone carrying this T cell receptor beta chain has only a few counts. The PCR made use of 60 Vbeta and 13 Jbeta primers. Data came from immunoSEQ multiplex PCR; TCRdb stores just in-frame clones and leaves some out. The table includes roughly 150,000 clones, approximately 9% detected once. The CDR3 contains 14 residues. Germline V gene data show CDR1 as MNHEY and CDR2 as SVGAGI. V gave up 6 bases and J gave up 4 bases, with 13 bases separating them. The record originates from a study of cytomegalovirus exposure and HLA in healthy donors. The specimen was PBMCs. This sequence joins TRBV6-5 and TRBJ1-3; D might be TRBD1 (6 bases). The receptor was derived from a male donor in good health and CMV-seronegative. The DNA for the CDR3 is TGTGCCAGCAGCCCCGGGACAATCGGAAACACCATATATTTT. This encodes CASSPGTIGNTIYF.